This T cell receptor beta chain was recovered during a study of OX40 agonist ivuxolimab in advanced cancers. Study-level information: Partial responses occurred in three patients (one hepatocellular carcinoma, two cutaneous melanoma).

J was trimmed by 0 bases and V by 2 bases; bases with no gene match: 9. Germline V gene sequence: CDR1 SGHRS, CDR2 YFSETQ. This CDR3 is 19 amino acids long. Data came from immunoSEQ multiplex PCR; TCRdb stores just in-frame clones and leaves some out. The sample records over 60,000 clones, 85% to 90% being singletons. The table lists this clone with a count of one. The chain employs TRBV5-1 and TRBJ2-3, with 13 positions matching TRBD2. The sequence was obtained from an adult with an advanced solid tumor such as melanoma, head and neck, liver or kidney cancer. The sequences come from CD4+ or CD8+ T cells sorted from blood, collected in a trial of the OX40 agonist ivuxolimab. Here the CDR3 reads CASSLPPGLAGSSTDTQYF. CDR3 DNA sequence: TGCGCCAGCAGCTTACCCCCGGGACTAGCGGGGTCTAGCACAGATACGCAGTATTTT.